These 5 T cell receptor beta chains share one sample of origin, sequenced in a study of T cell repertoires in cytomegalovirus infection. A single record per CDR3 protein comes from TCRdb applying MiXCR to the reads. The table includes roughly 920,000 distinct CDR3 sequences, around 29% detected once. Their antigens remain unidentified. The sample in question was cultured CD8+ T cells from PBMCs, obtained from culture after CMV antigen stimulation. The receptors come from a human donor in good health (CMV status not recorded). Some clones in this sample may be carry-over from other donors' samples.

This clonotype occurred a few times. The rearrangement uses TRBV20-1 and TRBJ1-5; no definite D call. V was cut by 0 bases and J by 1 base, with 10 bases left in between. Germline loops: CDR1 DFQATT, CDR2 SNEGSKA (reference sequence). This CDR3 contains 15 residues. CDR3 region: CSARDETASNQPQHF. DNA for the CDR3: TGCAGTGCTAGAGACGAGACTGCGAGCAATCAGCCCCAGCATTTT.

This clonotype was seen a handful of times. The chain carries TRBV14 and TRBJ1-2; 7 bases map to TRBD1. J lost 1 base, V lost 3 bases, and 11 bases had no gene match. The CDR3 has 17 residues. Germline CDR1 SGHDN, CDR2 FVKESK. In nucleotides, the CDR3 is TGTGCCAGCAGCCAGGCCGAGGGACAGAACTTTAACTATGGCTACACCTTC. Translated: CASSQAEGQNFNYGYTF.

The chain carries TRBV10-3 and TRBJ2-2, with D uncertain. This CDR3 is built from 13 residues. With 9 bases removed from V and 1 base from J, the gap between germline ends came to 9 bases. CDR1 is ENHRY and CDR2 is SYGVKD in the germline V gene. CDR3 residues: CAIRTENTGELFF. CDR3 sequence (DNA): TGTGCCATAAGGACGGAGAACACCGGGGAGCTGTTTTTT.

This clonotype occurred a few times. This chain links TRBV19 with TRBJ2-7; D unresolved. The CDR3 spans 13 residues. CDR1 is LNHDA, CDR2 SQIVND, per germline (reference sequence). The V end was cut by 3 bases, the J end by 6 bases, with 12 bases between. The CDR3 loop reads CASSIAPSTEQYF. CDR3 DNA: TGTGCCAGTAGTATCGCCCCTTCTACCGAGCAGTACTTC.

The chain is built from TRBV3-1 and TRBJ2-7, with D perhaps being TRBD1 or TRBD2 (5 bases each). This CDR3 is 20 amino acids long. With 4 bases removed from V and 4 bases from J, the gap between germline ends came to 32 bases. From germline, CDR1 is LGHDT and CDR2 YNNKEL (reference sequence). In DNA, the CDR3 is TGTGCCAGCAGCCCCTTGGAGGCCAAGGACGGCAGGGACCCCCCTTACGAGCAGTACGTC. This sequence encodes CASSPLEAKDGRDPPYEQYV.